The entry below describes one T cell receptor beta chain. CDR3 length equals 15 residues. CDR1 and CDR2 from the germline V gene are ENHRY and SYGVKD. The V and J ends lost 4 bases and 7 bases, in that order; junction bases with no gene match: 10. Libraries were prepared by immunoSEQ multiplex PCR; TCRdb keeps only in-frame clonotypes and omits some of them. The sample yields 250,000 to 300,000 clones, 90% to 95% seen once. This sample is drawn from a study of blood T cell repertoires in COVID-19. Participants were aged roughly 18 to 90 years from approximately 25 US areas. Assignments of participants to cohorts depended upon their own reported clinical history.

This receptor was identified in a human donor in a cohort exposed to, infected with or recovered from COVID-19 (not recorded which). The donor label of this sample is uncertain. Material for sequencing was PBMCs or T cells enriched from blood (not recorded which). The chain combines TRBV10-3 with TRBJ2-1; 7 positions match TRBD2. CDR3 coding DNA: TGTGCCATCAGTGGACTAGGGACGGGGGGTAATGAGCAGTTCTTC. Its translation: CAISGLGTGGNEQFF.